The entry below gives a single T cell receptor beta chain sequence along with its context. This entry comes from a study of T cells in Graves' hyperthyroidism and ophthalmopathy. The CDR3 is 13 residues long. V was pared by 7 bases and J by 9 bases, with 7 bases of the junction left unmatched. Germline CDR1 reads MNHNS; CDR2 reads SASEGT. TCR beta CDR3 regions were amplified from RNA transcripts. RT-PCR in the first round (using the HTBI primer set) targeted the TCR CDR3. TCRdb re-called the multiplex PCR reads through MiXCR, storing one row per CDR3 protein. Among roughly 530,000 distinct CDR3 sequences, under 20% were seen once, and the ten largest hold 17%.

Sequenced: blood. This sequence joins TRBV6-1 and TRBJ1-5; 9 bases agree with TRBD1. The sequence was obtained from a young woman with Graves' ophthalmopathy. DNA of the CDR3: TGTGCCAGCAAGCGGACAGGGGATCGGCCCCAGCATTTT. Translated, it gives CASKRTGDRPQHF.